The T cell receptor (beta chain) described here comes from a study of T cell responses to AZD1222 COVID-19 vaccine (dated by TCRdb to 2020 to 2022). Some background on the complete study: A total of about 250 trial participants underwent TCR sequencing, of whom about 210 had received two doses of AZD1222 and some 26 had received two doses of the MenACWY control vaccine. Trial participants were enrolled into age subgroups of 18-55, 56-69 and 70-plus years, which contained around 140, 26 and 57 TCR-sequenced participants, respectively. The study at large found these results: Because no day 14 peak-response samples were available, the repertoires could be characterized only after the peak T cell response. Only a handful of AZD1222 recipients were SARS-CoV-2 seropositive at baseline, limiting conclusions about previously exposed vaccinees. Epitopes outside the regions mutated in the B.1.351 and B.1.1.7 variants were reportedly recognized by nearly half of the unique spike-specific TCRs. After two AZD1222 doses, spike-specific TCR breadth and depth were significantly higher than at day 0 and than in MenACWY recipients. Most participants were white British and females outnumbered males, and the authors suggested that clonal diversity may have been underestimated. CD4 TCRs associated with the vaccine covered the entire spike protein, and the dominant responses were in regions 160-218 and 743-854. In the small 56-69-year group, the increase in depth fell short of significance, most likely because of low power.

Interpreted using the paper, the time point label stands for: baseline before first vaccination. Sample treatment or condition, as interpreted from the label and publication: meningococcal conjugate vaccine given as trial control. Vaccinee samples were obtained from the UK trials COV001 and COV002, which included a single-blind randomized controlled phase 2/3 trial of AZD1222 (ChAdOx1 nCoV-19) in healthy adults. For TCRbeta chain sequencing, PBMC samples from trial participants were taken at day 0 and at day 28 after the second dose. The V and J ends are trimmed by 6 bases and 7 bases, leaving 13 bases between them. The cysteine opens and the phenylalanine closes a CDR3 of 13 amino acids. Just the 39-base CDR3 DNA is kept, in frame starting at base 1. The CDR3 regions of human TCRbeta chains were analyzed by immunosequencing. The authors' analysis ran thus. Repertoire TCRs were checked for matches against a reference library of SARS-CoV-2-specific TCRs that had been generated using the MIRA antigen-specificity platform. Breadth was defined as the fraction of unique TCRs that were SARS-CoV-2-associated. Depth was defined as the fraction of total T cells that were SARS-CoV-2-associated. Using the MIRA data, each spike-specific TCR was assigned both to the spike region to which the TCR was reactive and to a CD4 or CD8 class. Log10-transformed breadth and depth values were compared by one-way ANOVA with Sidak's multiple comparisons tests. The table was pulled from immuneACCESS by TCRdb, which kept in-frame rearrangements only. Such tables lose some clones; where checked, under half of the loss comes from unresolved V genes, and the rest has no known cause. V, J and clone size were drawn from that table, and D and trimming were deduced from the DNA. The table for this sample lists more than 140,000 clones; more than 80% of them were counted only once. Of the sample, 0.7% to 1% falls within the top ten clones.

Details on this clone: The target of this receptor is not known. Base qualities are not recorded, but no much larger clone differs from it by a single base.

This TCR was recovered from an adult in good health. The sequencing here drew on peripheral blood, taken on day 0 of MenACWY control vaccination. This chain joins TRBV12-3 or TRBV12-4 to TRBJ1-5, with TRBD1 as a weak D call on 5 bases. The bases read TGTGCCAGCAGCGCAGGGTGGGGACAGCCCCAGCATTTT. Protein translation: CASSAGWGQPQHF.